Listed here are 18 T cell receptor beta chains from one sample, sequenced in a study of identical twins. MiXCR, applied by TCRdb to the 5' RACE reads, yields one record per CDR3 protein. The sample holds about 570,000 distinct CDR3 sequences, roughly 9.5% seen once. These same data were also listed under a study on yellow fever vaccine responses in identical twins.

Material: PBMCs. The receptor source for this set is a woman younger than 35 in good health.

The chain couples TRBV7-2 to TRBJ2-7; 11 bases agree with TRBD2. This CDR3 spans 14 amino acids. With V trimmed by 5 bases and J by 6 bases, 6 bases remained unmatched. Germline CDR1 SGHTA, CDR2 FQGNSA. CDR3 DNA: TGTGCCAGCAGCCCCGGGACTAGCGGTGGCGAGCAGTACTTC. Its translation: CASSPGTSGGEQYF.

The chain recombines TRBV20-1 with TRBJ2-1; TRBD2 agrees at 7 bases. This CDR3 spans 14 amino acids. The V gene's germline CDR1 is DFQATT and CDR2 SNEGSKA (reference sequence). The CDR3: CFCSGGSSYNEQFF. The CDR3 nucleotides are TGCTTCTGCTCGGGCGGGAGCTCCTACAATGAGCAGTTCTTC.

This clonotype appeared a few times. This chain connects TRBV29-1 to TRBJ1-2; D is possibly TRBD1 (5 bases). The germline CDR1 and CDR2 sequences are SQVTM and ANQGSEA. The CDR3 loop spans 13 amino acids. The V gene lost 6 bases and the J gene lost 9 bases, with 20 bases spanning the gap. CDR3 nucleotide sequence: TGCAGCGTAGACCCCGGCGGGGCGAGAAGCTACACCTTC. Its protein is CSVDPGGARSYTF. Full variable domain (rest looked up from reference TRBV29-1 and TRBJ1-2): SAVISQKPSRDICQRGTSLTIQCQVDSQVTMMFWYRQQPGQSLTLIATANQGSEATYESGFVIDKFPISRPNLTFSTLTVSNMSPEDSSIYLCSVDPGGARSYTFGSGTRLTVV.

This rearrangement joins TRBV5-5 to TRBJ2-5; 9 bases map to TRBD1. V trimming: 4 bases; J trimming: 5 bases; junction bases outside the gene matches: 15. The CDR3 consists of 17 residues. The germline gives CDR1 SGHKS, CDR2 YYEKEE (reference sequence). The CDR3 spells CASSPGGQGLGLETQYF. The CDR3 DNA reads TGTGCCAGCAGCCCCGGGGGACAGGGTCTCGGCCTGGAGACCCAGTACTTC.

The table lists this clonotype with many counts. The chain is built from TRBV5-1 and TRBJ1-1; D perhaps matches TRBD1 (6 bases). Trimming removed 0 bases at V and 4 bases at J, with 13 bases between. Germline assignment: CDR1 SGHRS and CDR2 YFSETQ. This CDR3 is 15 amino acids long. CDR3 amino acids: CASSLVPGDTTEAFF. CDR3 bases: TGCGCCAGCAGCTTGGTTCCAGGGGATACCACTGAAGCTTTCTTT.

This clonotype was picked up a small number of times. This chain connects TRBV24-1 to TRBJ2-1; TRBD2 matches 8 bases. V lost 3 bases, J lost 1 base, and 10 bases stayed unmatched. From germline, CDR1 is KGHDR and CDR2 SFDVKD. The CDR3 sequence is 18 residues long. The CDR3 region is CATSDMPGTRTSYNEQFF. The DNA of the CDR3 is TGTGCCACCAGTGATATGCCCGGGACTAGAACATCCTACAATGAGCAGTTCTTC.

This clonotype has ten or more counts. The chain's CDR3 is CSARKWRGDTQYF. The CDR3 DNA reads TGCAGTGCTAGAAAGTGGCGGGGAGATACGCAGTATTTT. This chain uses TRBV20-1 with TRBJ2-3; D possibly corresponds to TRBD2 (6 bases). This CDR3 spans 13 amino acids. The germline gives CDR1 DFQATT, CDR2 SNEGSKA (reference sequence). V was trimmed by 2 bases and J by 5 bases, leaving 11 bases between them.

This clonotype showed up just a few times. The V gene is TRBV6-5, the J gene TRBJ2-1; D call uncertain. Germline V gene data show CDR1 as MNHEY and CDR2 as SVGAGI. This CDR3 is built from 16 residues. V lost 0 bases, J lost 6 bases, and 15 bases lay in between. The CDR3 coding sequence is TGTGCCAGCAGTTACTCCCAGGCCCGCGCGGCCAATGAGCAGTTCTTC. Translating gives CASSYSQARAANEQFF.

The sample holds a few counts of this clonotype. The chain recombines TRBV6-2 or TRBV6-3 with TRBJ2-1; 10 nucleotides align to TRBD2. The V and J ends lost 0 bases and 8 bases, in that order; junction bases with no gene match: 4. The germline V gene encodes CDR1 MNHEY and CDR2 SVGEGT. This CDR3 contains 15 residues. CDR3 region: CASSYSSGGADEQFF. CDR3 DNA: TGTGCCAGCAGTTACTCAAGCGGGGGGGCCGATGAGCAGTTCTTC.

This clonotype occurred a few times. This chain uses TRBV20-1 with TRBJ1-4; tentatively, D is TRBD1 (6 bases). V lost 1 base to trimming and J lost 7 bases, with 22 bases between them. In germline, CDR1 is DFQATT, CDR2 SNEGSKA (reference sequence). The CDR3 has 17 residues. The CDR3, as DNA: TGCAGTGCTAGAGCTCCAGGACAGCGCGAAACGAGTGAAAAACTGTTTTTT. This gives the protein CSARAPGQRETSEKLFF.

This clonotype was detected a few times. The chain is built from TRBV2 and TRBJ2-7; 7 nucleotides agree with TRBD1. CDR1 is SNHLY and CDR2 is FYNNEI in the germline V gene. The V segment lost 3 bases and the J segment 0 bases; nucleotides outside the gene matches: 8. The CDR3 spans 16 residues. This CDR3 is CASSDGTALSSYEQYF. The CDR3 DNA is TGTGCCAGCAGTGATGGGACAGCCCTAAGCTCCTACGAGCAGTACTTC. Variable domain in full (rest from reference TRBV2 and TRBJ2-7): EPEVTQTPSHQVTQMGQEVILRCVPISNHLYFYWYRQILGQKVEFLVSFYNNEISEKSEIFDDQFSVERPDGSNFTLKIRSTKLEDSAMYFCASSDGTALSSYEQYFGPGTRLTVT.

The gene calls are TRBV15 and TRBJ2-4, with 12 bases fitting TRBD2. Germline CDR1 and CDR2: LNHNV and YYDKDF (reference sequence). The CDR3 is made up of 16 amino acids. V shed 1 base and J 4 bases; nucleotides not matched to a gene: 2. The CDR3 here is CATSRALAGGKNIQYF. The CDR3 nucleotides are TGTGCCACCAGCAGAGCTCTAGCGGGAGGGAAAAACATTCAGTACTTC.

This clonotype was observed at least ten times. This chain joins TRBV28 and TRBJ1-2, with D possibly TRBD1 on 5 matching bases. The CDR3 is 13 residues long. V was cut by 6 bases and J by 7 bases, with 15 bases left in between. Germline CDR1 MDHEN, CDR2 SYDVKM. The chain's CDR3 is CASSRTGPRGYTF. In DNA, the CDR3 is TGTGCCAGCAGCCGCACAGGACCTCGTGGCTACACCTTC.

This rearrangement joins TRBV29-1 to TRBJ2-3; TRBD1 might be the D (6 bases). The CDR3 length is 13 residues. Looked up from germline, CDR1 is SQVTM and CDR2 is ANQGSEA. V dropped 2 bases and J dropped 6 bases, with 12 bases sitting between them. CDR3 in DNA: TGCAGCGTTGAATACAGGGTTGCGGATACGCAGTATTTT. Protein sequence: CSVEYRVADTQYF.

This clonotype was recorded at least ten times. The V call is TRBV5-1, the J call TRBJ2-5; perhaps TRBD1 as D (6 bases). Germline values: CDR1 SGHRS, CDR2 YFSETQ. Trimming removed 4 bases from V and 1 base from J, with 11 bases in between. CDR3 size: 14 residues. The DNA for the CDR3 is TGCGCCAGCAGCACCGGACAGATCCAAGAGACCCAGTACTTC. Its translation: CASSTGQIQETQYF.

This chain joins TRBV5-1 and TRBJ2-2; TRBD2 matches at 14 bases. Germline trimming cut 5 bases from V and 7 bases from J; bases unmatched to any gene: 7. The CDR3 runs to 16 residues. Germline CDR1 and CDR2: SGHRS and YFSETQ. The CDR3 protein is CASRKGLAGADGELFF. As DNA, the CDR3 is TGCGCCAGCAGAAAGGGACTAGCGGGAGCGGACGGGGAGCTGTTTTTT.

This clonotype was recorded many times. The J gene is TRBJ2-1, the V gene TRBV2, with 8 bases fitting TRBD2. Per germline, CDR1 SNHLY and CDR2 FYNNEI. This CDR3 contains 16 residues. Trimming cost V 4 bases and J 1 base; bases outside gene matches: 6. The CDR3 loop is CASSVLGGASYNEQFF. For the CDR3, the DNA is TGTGCCAGCAGTGTCCTCGGGGGGGCATCCTACAATGAGCAGTTCTTC.

This clonotype was detected only a few times. The chain joins TRBV3-1 to TRBJ1-2; 9 bases align to TRBD1. Germline CDR1 and CDR2: LGHDT and YNNKEL (reference sequence). V lost 7 bases and J lost 7; bases outside the gene matches: 13. This CDR3 is built from 15 residues. This CDR3 reads CASTLKAGQGGGYTF. The CDR3 DNA follows: TGTGCCAGCACCCTTAAAGCGGGACAGGGCGGTGGCTACACCTTC.